Presented here are 14 T cell receptor beta chains from one specimen sequenced in a study of control samples from healthy donors and cancer patients (dated by TCRdb to 2018 to 2021). Library generation was performed with the immunoSEQ multiplex PCR assay. TCRdb took this table from immuneACCESS and kept in-frame rearrangements with V and J called. Such tables lack part of the clones; where checked against another copy, unresolved V genes explain under half of the gap, and the rest is unexplained. Recorded for this sample are 100,000 to 120,000 clones; about 80% of them occurred a single time. Clones ranked in the top ten supply around 6.4% of the sample. Material for sequencing was blood. All receptors derive from a man between 18 and 35 years old in good health.

The chain uses TRBV5-6 and TRBJ1-5; no reliable D call. Trimming took 1 base from V and 7 from J, leaving 9 bases between them. This CDR3 has 13 amino acids. The V gene's germline CDR1 is SGHDT and CDR2 YYEEEE. CDR3 protein: CASSLSVAQPQHF. The CDR3 bases are TGTGCCAGCAGCTTGTCCGTGGCCCAGCCCCAGCATTTT. Drawing the rest from reference TRBV5-6 and TRBJ1-5, the complete variable domain is DAGVTQSPTHLIKTRGQQVTLRCSPKSGHDTVSWYQQALGQGPQFIFQYYEEEERQRGNFPDRFSGHQFPNYSSELNVNALLLGDSALYLCASSLSVAQPQHFGDGTRLSIL.

The chain joins TRBV6-2 or TRBV6-3 to TRBJ1-2; TRBD1 might be the D (6 bases). The CDR3 loop spans 15 amino acids. V was pared by 0 bases and J by 4 bases, with 12 bases between. Germline CDR1 MNHEY, CDR2 SVGEGT. CDR3 DNA sequence: TGTGCCAGCAGTTACTCGGACAGAGAAATCTATGGCTACACCTTC. Translation: CASSYSDREIYGYTF.

V gene TRBV20-1 combines with J gene TRBJ2-5; no reliable D call. The germline gives CDR1 DFQATT, CDR2 SNEGSKA (reference sequence). V was shortened by 1 base and J by 9 bases, with 9 bases between the two germline ends. This CDR3 is 11 amino acids long. The CDR3 loop is CSARVQASQYF. The CDR3 nucleotides read TGCAGTGCTAGAGTGCAGGCGTCCCAGTACTTC.

This chain links TRBV19 with TRBJ1-5; D gene ambiguous. The V end lost 1 base, the J end lost 0 bases, and 10 bases lay between the germline ends. Germline V gene sequence: CDR1 LNHDA, CDR2 SQIVND (reference sequence). The CDR3 contains 16 residues. The CDR3 sequence: CASSIAIGVSNQPQHF. The CDR3 DNA reads TGTGCCAGTAGTATAGCTATTGGGGTTAGCAATCAGCCCCAGCATTTT.

The rearrangement uses TRBV10-3 and TRBJ2-2, with D hard to call. With 2 bases removed from V and 2 bases from J, the gap between germline ends came to 6 bases. Germline V gene data show CDR1 as ENHRY and CDR2 as SYGVKD. This CDR3 contains 14 residues. CDR3 sequence (DNA): TGTGCCATCAGTGAGAGAGGTAACACCGGGGAGCTGTTTTTT. Translated: CAISERGNTGELFF.

Notes on this clone: The same CDR3 arises from other DNA sequences in this sample as well. The chain employs TRBV2 and TRBJ1-2; D call uncertain. Per germline, CDR1 SNHLY and CDR2 FYNNEI. Trimming took off 2 bases at V and 8 bases at J, with 9 bases between the two ends. This CDR3 has 12 residues. The CDR3 DNA reads as TGTGCCAGCAGTGAATTGGGCGGCGGCTACACCTTC. Translated, it gives CASSELGGGYTF.

This clone turned up a few times. The rearrangement uses TRBV5-1 and TRBJ2-3; D tentatively fits TRBD1 or TRBD2 (5 bases each). Germline values: CDR1 SGHRS, CDR2 YFSETQ. The CDR3 has 15 amino acids. The germline V and J ends were trimmed by 3 bases and 1 base, with 12 bases remaining between them. The CDR3 loop is CASSSGRIGTDTQYF. For the CDR3, the DNA is TGCGCCAGCAGCTCGGGACGGATAGGCACAGATACGCAGTATTTT.

This rearrangement joins TRBV24-1 to TRBJ1-5; TRBD1 aligns across 9 bases. This CDR3 is 13 amino acids long. Germline V lookup: CDR1 KGHDR, CDR2 SFDVKD. The ends lost 9 bases at V and 4 bases at J; junction bases unmatched: 3. CDR3 region: CATGQGFNQPQHF. The DNA for the CDR3 is TGTGCCACCGGACAGGGGTTTAATCAGCCCCAGCATTTT.

This clone turned up a few times. The chain recombines TRBV25-1 with TRBJ2-2; 8 nucleotides align to TRBD1. Per germline, CDR1 MGHDK and CDR2 SYGVNS. Trimming at V came to 3 bases and at J to 4 bases, leaving 7 bases not matched to a gene. The CDR3 is 16 amino acids. The CDR3, as DNA: TGTGCCAGCAGTGACCAGGGGGCGCGGGGCACCGGGGAGCTGTTTTTT. This codes for CASSDQGARGTGELFF.

The V call is TRBV5-1, the J call TRBJ2-7; D is possibly TRBD1 (5 bases). V lost 4 bases and J lost 6, with 17 bases in between. CDR1 is SGHRS, CDR2 YFSETQ, per germline. The CDR3 is made up of 14 amino acids. The CDR3 protein is CASSTHTQGIEQYF. Here the CDR3 DNA reads TGCGCCAGCAGCACCCACACCCAGGGTATCGAGCAGTACTTC. The full variable domain, its missing parts supplied by reference TRBV5-1 and TRBJ2-7, is KAGVTQTPRYLIKTRGQQVTLSCSPISGHRSVSWYQQTPGQGLQFLFEYFSETQRNKGNFPGRFSGRQFSNSRSEMNVSTLELGDSALYLCASSTHTQGIEQYFGPGTRLTVT.

The chain employs TRBV2 and TRBJ1-2, with TRBD1 identical over 8 bases. From germline, CDR1 is SNHLY and CDR2 FYNNEI. The CDR3 sequence is 14 residues long. The V and J ends lost 8 bases and 5 bases, in that order; junction bases with no gene match: 10. The CDR3: CASRDGTGPYGYTF. CDR3 in DNA: TGTGCCAGCCGAGACGGGACAGGTCCGTATGGCTACACCTTC.

The rearrangement joins TRBV9 to TRBJ2-3; 8 nucleotides match TRBD1. V shed 4 bases, J shed 0 bases, and the junction held 7 bases outside the gene matches. This CDR3 is 16 amino acids long. The germline V gene has CDR1 SGDLS and CDR2 YYNGEE. As DNA, the CDR3 is TGTGCCAGCAGCCCTCGACAGGGGATGAGCACAGATACGCAGTATTTT. This gives the protein CASSPRQGMSTDTQYF.

V usage is TRBV29-1 and J usage is TRBJ1-1, with a possible D match to TRBD1 (5 bases). The V end was cut by 3 bases, the J end by 7 bases, with 15 bases between. The germline CDR1 and CDR2 sequences are SQVTM and ANQGSEA. This CDR3 contains 13 residues. The CDR3 sequence is CSVEGVGDLEAFF. CDR3 bases: TGCAGCGTTGAGGGCGTGGGGGACCTTGAAGCTTTCTTT.

This clone was detected a few times. V and J are TRBV20-1 and TRBJ1-5; D ambiguous. The CDR3 loop spans 13 amino acids. The V gene's germline CDR1 is DFQATT and CDR2 SNEGSKA (reference sequence). V shed 3 bases and J shed 2 bases, with 8 bases lying between them. The CDR3: CSASSLGNQPQHF. CDR3 coding DNA: TGCAGTGCTAGTTCGTTGGGCAATCAGCCCCAGCATTTT.